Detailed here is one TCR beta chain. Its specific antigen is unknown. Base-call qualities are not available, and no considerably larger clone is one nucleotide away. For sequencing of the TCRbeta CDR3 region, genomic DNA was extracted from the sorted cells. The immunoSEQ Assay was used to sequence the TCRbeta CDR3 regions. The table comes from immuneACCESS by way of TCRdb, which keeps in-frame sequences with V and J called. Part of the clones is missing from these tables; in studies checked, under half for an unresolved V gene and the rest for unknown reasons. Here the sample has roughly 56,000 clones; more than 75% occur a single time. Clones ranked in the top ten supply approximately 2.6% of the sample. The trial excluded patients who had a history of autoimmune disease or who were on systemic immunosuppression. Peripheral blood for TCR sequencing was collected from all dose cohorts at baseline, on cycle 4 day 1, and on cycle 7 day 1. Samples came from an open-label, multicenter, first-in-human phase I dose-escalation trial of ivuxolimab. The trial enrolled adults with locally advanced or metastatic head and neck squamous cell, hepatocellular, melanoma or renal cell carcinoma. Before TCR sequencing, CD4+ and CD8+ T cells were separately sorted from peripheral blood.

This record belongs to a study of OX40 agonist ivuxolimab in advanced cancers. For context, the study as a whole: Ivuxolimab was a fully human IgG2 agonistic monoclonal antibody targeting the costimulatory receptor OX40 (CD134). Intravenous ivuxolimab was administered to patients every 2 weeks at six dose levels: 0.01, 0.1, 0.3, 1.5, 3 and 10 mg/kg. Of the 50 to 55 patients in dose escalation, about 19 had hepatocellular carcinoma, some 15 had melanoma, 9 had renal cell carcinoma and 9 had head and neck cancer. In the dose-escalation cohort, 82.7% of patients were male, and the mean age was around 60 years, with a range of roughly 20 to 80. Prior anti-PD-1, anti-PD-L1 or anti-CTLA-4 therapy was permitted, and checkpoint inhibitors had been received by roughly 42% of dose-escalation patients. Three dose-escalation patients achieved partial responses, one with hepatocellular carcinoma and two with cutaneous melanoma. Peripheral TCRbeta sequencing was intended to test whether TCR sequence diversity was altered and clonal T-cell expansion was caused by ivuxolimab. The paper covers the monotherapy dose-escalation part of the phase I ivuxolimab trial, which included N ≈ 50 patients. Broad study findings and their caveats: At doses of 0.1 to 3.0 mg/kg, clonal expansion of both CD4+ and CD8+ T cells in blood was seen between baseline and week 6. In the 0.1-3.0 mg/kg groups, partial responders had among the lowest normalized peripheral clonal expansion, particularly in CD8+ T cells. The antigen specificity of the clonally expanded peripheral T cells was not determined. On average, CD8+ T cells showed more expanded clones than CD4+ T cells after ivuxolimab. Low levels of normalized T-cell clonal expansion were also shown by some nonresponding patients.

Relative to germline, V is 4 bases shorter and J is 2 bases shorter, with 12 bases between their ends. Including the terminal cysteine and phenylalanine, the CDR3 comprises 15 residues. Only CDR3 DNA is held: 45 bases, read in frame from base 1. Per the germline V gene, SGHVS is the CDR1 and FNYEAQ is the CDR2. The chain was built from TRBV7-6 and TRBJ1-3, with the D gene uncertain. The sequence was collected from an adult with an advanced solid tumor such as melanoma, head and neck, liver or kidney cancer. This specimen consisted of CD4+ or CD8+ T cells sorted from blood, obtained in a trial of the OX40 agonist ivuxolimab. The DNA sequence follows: TGTGCCAGCAGCTCTGGTGTGGGAGCTGGAAACACCATATATTTT. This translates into CASSSGVGAGNTIYF. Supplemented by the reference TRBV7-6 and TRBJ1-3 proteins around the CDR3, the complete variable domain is GAGVSQSPRYKVTKRGQDVALRCDPISGHVSLYWYRQALGQGPEFLTYFNYEAQQDKSGLPNDRFSAERPEGSISTLTIQRTEQRDSAMYRCASSSGVGAGNTIYFGEGSWLTVV.